The 17 T cell receptor beta chains below come from one sample, sequenced in a study of blood T cells in healthy people across ages. For the second PCR, which ran for about 7 to 12 cycles, a sample-barcoded 5' primer and a J-beta primer mix were used. Each CDR3 protein gets one entry after TCRdb re-called the 5' RACE reads with MiXCR. This sample carries around 1,500,000 distinct CDR3 sequences, over 25% of them seen once, and the ten largest clones take over 7%. The sample was blood. These receptors all stem from a woman in her thirties in good health.

This clonotype occurred a few times. The chain employs TRBV6-6 and TRBJ1-2; unclear D gene. The V end was cut by 2 bases, the J end by 2 bases, with 12 bases between. Germline V gene lookup returns CDR1 MNHNY and CDR2 SVGAGI (reference sequence). The CDR3 length is 15 residues. As DNA, the CDR3 is TGTGCCAGCAGTTACCCTAGGGCGGTGAACTATGGCTACACCTTC. Its translation: CASSYPRAVNYGYTF.

This chain joins TRBV12-3 or TRBV12-4 and TRBJ2-7; 8 nucleotides agree with TRBD1. The J segment lost 5 bases and the V segment lost 5 bases, leaving 5 bases of the junction unmatched. The CDR3 runs 13 residues. The CDR3 loop reads CASSRQGKDEQYF. DNA for the CDR3: TGTGCCAGCAGTCGACAGGGGAAGGACGAGCAGTACTTC.

Concerning this clonotype itself: The germline gene is not matched at one end of the junction; a read error may be the cause. V is TRBV5-1 and J is TRBJ2-1; the D gene could be TRBD1 or TRBD2 (5 bases each). Germline loops: CDR1 SGHRS, CDR2 YFSETQ. The CDR3 is 14 residues long. CDR3 protein: CASSLGGTYDEQFF. In DNA form, the CDR3 reads TGCGCCAGCAGCTTGGGGGGGACCTACGATGAGCAGTTCTTC. Drawing the rest from reference TRBV5-1 and TRBJ2-1, the complete variable domain is KAGVTQTPRYLIKTRGQQVTLSCSPISGHRSVSWYQQTPGQGLQFLFEYFSETQRNKGNFPGRFSGRQFSNSRSEMNVSTLELGDSALYLCASSLGGTYDEQFFGPGTRLTVL.

The chain is built from TRBV20-1 and TRBJ2-3; 9 nucleotides line up with TRBD2. Unmatched junction bases numbered 10, after V lost 5 bases and J lost 4 bases. The CDR3 is made up of 15 amino acids. From germline, CDR1 is DFQATT and CDR2 SNEGSKA (reference sequence). The CDR3: CSAQTSGRGPDTQYF. CDR3 nucleotides: TGCAGTGCTCAAACTAGCGGGCGAGGACCAGATACGCAGTATTTT.

The chain recombines TRBV5-1 with TRBJ2-5; D might be TRBD2 (6 bases). The DNA end favors TRBJ2-7, so the J call may be wrong. Per the germline V gene, CDR1 is SGHRS and CDR2 is YFSETQ. The CDR3 runs to 14 residues. The CDR3 protein is CASSSGTPYNEQYF. The CDR3, as DNA: TGCGCCAGCAGCTCCGGGACTCCCTATAACGAGCAGTACTTC.

This clonotype has a handful of counts. This chain joins TRBV19 and TRBJ1-2; a possible D gene is TRBD1 (6 bases). CDR3 length equals 13 residues. V dropped 5 bases and J dropped 9 bases, with 16 bases sitting between them. The germline CDR1 and CDR2 sequences are LNHDA and SQIVND (reference sequence). CDR3 in DNA: TGTGCCAGTAGTGAGAATAACAGGGACAGCTACACCTTC. Translated: CASSENNRDSYTF.

This chain connects TRBV20-1 to TRBJ2-3; D uncertain. From germline, CDR1 is DFQATT and CDR2 SNEGSKA (reference sequence). V was trimmed by 2 bases and J by 4 bases, leaving 13 bases between them. CDR3 length: 14 amino acids. CDR3 sequence (DNA): TGCAGTGCTAGATCCCCCCAAGGCGCAGATACGCAGTATTTT. Translation: CSARSPQGADTQYF.

This clonotype showed up just a few times. V gene TRBV29-1 combines with J gene TRBJ1-1; D is unclear. This CDR3 has 11 amino acids. Between the trimmed V and J ends, which lost 2 bases and 3 bases, there was a span of 4 bases. CDR1 is SQVTM, CDR2 ANQGSEA, per germline. CDR3 DNA: TGCAGCGTTGAATTTTACACTGAAGCTTTCTTT. Amino acid sequence: CSVEFYTEAFF.

This clonotype was recorded many times. The genes are TRBV20-1 and TRBJ2-3; 8 bases map to TRBD2. CDR1 is DFQATT, CDR2 SNEGSKA, per germline (reference sequence). The CDR3 runs 12 residues. The CDR3 loop is CSPGGGSDTQYF. The CDR3 DNA reads as TGCAGCCCCGGGGGGGGTTCAGATACGCAGTATTTT.

This clonotype turned up a few times. The rearrangement links TRBV7-3 to TRBJ2-3; no firm D call. V lost 1 base to trimming and J lost 5 bases, with 13 bases between them. This CDR3 comprises 15 residues. Germline V lookup: CDR1 SGHTA, CDR2 FQGTGA. Here the CDR3 reads CASSLRPTRGDTQYF. CDR3 DNA sequence: TGTGCCAGCAGCTTAAGACCCACCCGAGGAGATACGCAGTATTTT.

The chain uses TRBV20-1 and TRBJ2-1, with TRBD2 matching 7 bases. The junction had 6 bases not matched to a gene; V was cut back by 3 bases and J by 4 bases. The CDR3 is 14 amino acids. CDR1 and CDR2 from the germline V gene are DFQATT and SNEGSKA (reference sequence). CDR3 sequence reads: CSASKRTRYNEQFF. Here the CDR3 DNA reads TGCAGTGCTAGTAAGAGGACTAGATACAATGAGCAGTTCTTC.

This chain connects TRBV7-2 to TRBJ2-4; 7 positions agree with TRBD1. The end of the DNA is better explained by TRBJ2-5, so the J call may be wrong. CDR3 length: 17 amino acids. Germline values: CDR1 SGHTA, CDR2 FQGNSA. CDR3 bases: TGTGCCAGCAGCCTCGGGGCTGGACAGGCATTCCGAGAGACCCAGTACTTC. Its translation is CASSLGAGQAFRETQYF.

The chain joins TRBV5-1 to TRBJ2-5; D perhaps matches TRBD2 (6 bases). This CDR3 region has 13 residues. Germline V lookup: CDR1 SGHRS, CDR2 YFSETQ. V lost 6 bases and J lost 0, with 9 bases in between. The CDR3 region is CASTSANQETQYF. The CDR3 nucleotides read TGCGCCAGCACTAGCGCAAACCAAGAGACCCAGTACTTC.

The chain is built from TRBV20-1 and TRBJ2-7; 8 nucleotides match TRBD1. J lost 3 bases, V lost 0 bases, and 4 bases had no gene match. The CDR3 has 14 amino acids. Germline V lookup: CDR1 DFQATT, CDR2 SNEGSKA (reference sequence). The CDR3 nucleotides read TGCAGTGCTAGAGACGACAGGGGTTTCTACGAGCAGTACTTC. Residues: CSARDDRGFYEQYF.

The chain links TRBV29-1 to TRBJ1-2; tentative D call: TRBD1 (5 bases). V gave up 3 bases and J gave up 4 bases, with 24 bases separating them. CDR3 length: 17 residues. CDR1 is SQVTM, CDR2 ANQGSEA, per germline. Written as DNA, the CDR3 is TGCAGCGTTGACGTAACCGCAGTCCGGGACGCAGGCTATGGCTACACCTTC. Amino acids: CSVDVTAVRDAGYGYTF.

J is TRBJ1-4 and V is TRBV29-1; D remains unclear. V gave up 4 bases and J gave up 8 bases, with 14 bases separating them. This CDR3 is 13 amino acids long. Per the germline V gene, CDR1 is SQVTM and CDR2 is ANQGSEA. The DNA for the CDR3 is TGCAGCGTTGTGGCGACGGCAAGCGAAAAACTGTTTTTT. Its protein is CSVVATASEKLFF.

This chain joins TRBV5-1 and TRBJ2-5; 12 bases agree with TRBD1. Looked up from germline, CDR1 is SGHRS and CDR2 is YFSETQ. Trimming cost V 4 bases and J 3 bases; bases outside gene matches: 7. The CDR3 loop spans 16 amino acids. This CDR3 is CASSPGTGGAEETQYF. Written as DNA, the CDR3 is TGCGCCAGCAGCCCTGGGACAGGGGGCGCGGAAGAGACCCAGTACTTC.